This TCR beta chain was observed in a study of T cell responses to AZD1222 COVID-19 vaccine. About the research overall: Second-dose schedules of about 4 or about 12 weeks were combined.

Regarding the study as a whole: Every sample of the repertoires postdated the peak T cell response. The donors showed a predominance of white British ancestry and of females, with possible underestimation of clonal diversity.

The table came from immunoSEQ multiplex PCR; TCRdb's copy has only in-frame clones and leaves some out. The table records approximately 180,000 clones, 88% of them present only once. As to this clone: Its antigen is undetermined.

Germline CDR1 is SQVTM and CDR2 is ANQGSEA. Trimming removed 5 bases from V and 3 bases from J, with 7 bases in between. The CDR3 loop spans 11 amino acids. The chain combines TRBV29-1 with TRBJ2-5, with no clear D. This sample comprised peripheral blood, obtained on day 0 of AZD1222 vaccination. This clonotype originated in an adult in good health. The CDR3 bases are TGCAGCGTTATAAGGGAAGAGACCCAGTACTTC. This codes for CSVIREETQYF. Full variable domain (missing parts from reference TRBV29-1 and TRBJ2-5): SAVISQKPSRDICQRGTSLTIQCQVDSQVTMMFWYRQQPGQSLTLIATANQGSEATYESGFVIDKFPISRPNLTFSTLTVSNMSPEDSSIYLCSVIREETQYFGPGTRLLVL.